This T cell receptor (beta chain) was sequenced during a study of high-grade serous ovarian cancer treatment subgroups. Study in general: On average, approximately 15,000 reads and roughly 7,700 unique TCR beta rearrangements were obtained per sample.

Tumor samples were obtained before definitive surgery or chemotherapy. Germline CDR1 reads MNHEY; CDR2 reads SMNVEV (reference sequence). Trimming took 2 bases from V and 2 from J, leaving 7 bases between them. This CDR3 has 14 amino acids. This table comes from immunoSEQ multiplex PCR, and its TCRdb copy is limited to in-frame clones, with some not included. The profile shows approximately 9,600 clones, roughly 70% of them singletons. The material sequenced was tumor tissue. V and J are TRBV27 and TRBJ1-3; D is possibly TRBD1 (6 bases). The clonotype comes from a human donor with high-grade serous ovarian cancer. The CDR3 DNA reads TGTGCCAGCAGTTTAAACAGGGCTGGAAACACCATATATTTT. Its translation is CASSLNRAGNTIYF.